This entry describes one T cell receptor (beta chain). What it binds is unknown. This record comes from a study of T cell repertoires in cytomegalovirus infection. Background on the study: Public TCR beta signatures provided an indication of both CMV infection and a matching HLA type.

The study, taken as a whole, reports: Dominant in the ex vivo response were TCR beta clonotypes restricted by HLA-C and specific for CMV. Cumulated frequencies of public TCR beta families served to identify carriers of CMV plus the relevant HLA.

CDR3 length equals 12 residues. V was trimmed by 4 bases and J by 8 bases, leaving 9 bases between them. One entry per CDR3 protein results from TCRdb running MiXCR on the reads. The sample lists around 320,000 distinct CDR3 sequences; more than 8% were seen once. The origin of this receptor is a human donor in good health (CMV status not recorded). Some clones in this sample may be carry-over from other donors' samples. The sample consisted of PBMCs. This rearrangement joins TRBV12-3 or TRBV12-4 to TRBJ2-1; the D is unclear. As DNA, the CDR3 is TGTGCCAGCAGTTCGGCCGGGTATGAGCAGTTCTTC. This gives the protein CASSSAGYEQFF.